Listed below are T cell receptor beta chains from one sample, sequenced in a study of T cell repertoires in cytomegalovirus infection. Using its own MiXCR run on the reads, TCRdb lists one record per CDR3 protein. This table holds about 310,000 distinct CDR3 sequences, approximately 25% found once. Which antigens these TCRs recognize remains unknown. The sequenced sample was cultured PBMCs, obtained from culture after CMV antigen stimulation. These TCRs come from a human donor in good health (CMV status not recorded). Some clones in this sample may be carry-over from other donors' samples. The CDR3 runs from the conserved cysteine through the conserved F or W. The order of the fields is D gene, clone size, V gene, J gene, CDR3 protein, CDR3 DNA. The D gene is left open where the match is weak. Clone size is not always given. Where it is, it says once, few, many or a class for expanded clones.

>-|few|TRBV20-1|TRBJ2-7
CSASTGGFYEQYF
TGCAGTGCTAGTACCGGGGGCTTCTACGAGCAGTACTTC
>-|few|TRBV6-2/TRBV6-3|TRBJ2-2
CASSYSFPGELFF
TGTGCCAGCAGTTACTCGTTCCCCGGGGAGCTGTTTTTT
>-|-|TRBV2|TRBJ1-4
CASSEKGATNEKLFF
TGTGCCAGCAGTGAAAAAGGGGCCACTAATGAAAAACTGTTTTTT
>-|-|TRBV2|TRBJ2-5
CASSDFMAQYF
TGTGCCAGCAGTGATTTTATGGCCCAGTACTTC
>-|few|TRBV7-6|TRBJ1-5
CASSLSHERPQHF
TGTGCCAGCAGCTTATCTCATGAGCGGCCCCAGCATTTT
>-|many|TRBV7-2|TRBJ2-3
CASSPAGTPTTDTQYF
TGTGCCAGCAGCCCCGCCGGGACTCCTACCACAGATACGCAGTATTTT
>TRBD1|-|TRBV19|TRBJ1-5
CASSPGQKNQPQHF
TGTGCCAGTAGCCCGGGACAGAAGAATCAGCCCCAGCATTTT
>-|few|TRBV27|TRBJ1-1
CASSSALNTEAFF
TGTGCCAGCAGTTCTGCCTTGAACACTGAAGCTTTCTTT
>TRBD2|many|TRBV7-2|TRBJ2-2
CASSLQPGRATGELFF
TGTGCCAGCAGCTTACAGCCAGGGAGGGCCACCGGGGAGCTGTTTTTT
>TRBD2|many|TRBV12-3/TRBV12-4|TRBJ2-5
CASSQTSANAQYF
TGTGCCAGCAGTCAAACTAGCGCAAACGCCCAGTACTTC
>-|-|TRBV20-1|TRBJ1-1
CSARVGDTEAFF
TGCAGTGCTAGAGTAGGAGACACTGAAGCTTTCTTT
>TRBD2|-|TRBV28|TRBJ2-7
CASSLFRLASMYF
TGTGCCAGCAGTTTATTCCGACTAGCCTCCATGTACTTC
>TRBD2|-|TRBV5-1|TRBJ2-1
CASKLRTSATYNEQFF
TGCGCCAGCAAATTAAGGACTAGCGCGACCTACAATGAGCAGTTCTTC
>TRBD1|-|TRBV5-1|TRBJ2-1
CASSFRQGGYNEQFF
TGCGCCAGCAGCTTCAGACAGGGGGGATACAATGAGCAGTTCTTC
>TRBD1|many|TRBV7-2|TRBJ1-1
CASSPWTGITEAFF
TGTGCCAGCAGCCCTTGGACAGGGATCACTGAAGCTTTCTTT
>TRBD1|once|TRBV7-2|TRBJ1-1
CASSSYRGTEAFF
TGTGCCAGCAGCTCCTACAGGGGCACTGAAGCTTTCTTT
>-|many|TRBV7-6|TRBJ1-4
CASSLLGGAQEKLFF
TGTGCCAGCAGCTTATTGGGGGGTGCACAGGAAAAACTGTTTTTT
>-|many|TRBV7-2|TRBJ1-6
CASSLIPGSSYNSPLHF
TGTGCCAGCAGCTTAATTCCGGGAAGCTCCTATAATTCACCCCTCCACTTT
>TRBD2|-|TRBV29-1|TRBJ2-1
CSAPRGGLAGGRYNEQFF
TGCAGCGCCCCAAGAGGGGGACTAGCGGGAGGAAGGTACAATGAGCAGTTCTTC
>TRBD1|once|TRBV27|TRBJ2-3
CASRSKDRGPTDTQYF
TGTGCCAGCAGATCTAAAGACAGGGGGCCCACAGATACGCAGTATTTT
>-|-|TRBV7-6|TRBJ2-5
CASSPGLGKTQYF
TGTGCCAGCAGCCCGGGTTTAGGGAAGACCCAGTACTTC
>-|-|TRBV28|TRBJ1-5
CASSFVEQPQHF
TGTGCCAGCAGTTTCGTGGAGCAGCCCCAGCATTTT
>-|-|TRBV27|TRBJ2-1
CASSLTGASGSSSYNEQFF
TGTGCCAGCAGTTTGACAGGGGCTAGCGGGTCCAGCTCCTACAATGAGCAGTTCTTC
>-|-|TRBV5-6|TRBJ1-5
CASSLAYRANQPQHF
TGTGCCAGCAGCTTGGCCTACAGGGCGAATCAGCCCCAGCATTTT
>-|few|TRBV2|TRBJ2-5
CASSEMWQTQYF
TGTGCCAGCAGTGAAATGTGGCAGACCCAGTACTTC
>-|few|TRBV7-9|TRBJ2-7
CASSPKGGYEQYF
TGTGCCAGCAGCCCGAAGGGTGGGTACGAGCAGTACTTC
>TRBD2|few|TRBV24-1|TRBJ2-3
CATSDYGGLADIRTDTQYF
TGTGCCACCAGTGATTATGGGGGACTAGCGGATATACGCACAGATACGCAGTATTTT
>-|-|TRBV5-5|TRBJ2-7
CASSLAFRDEQYF
TGTGCCAGCAGCTTGGCCTTCAGGGACGAGCAGTACTTC
>-|-|TRBV4-1|TRBJ1-2
CASSQGGSYGYTF
TGCGCCAGCAGCCAAGGGGGGTCTTATGGCTACACCTTC
>-|-|TRBV4-3|TRBJ2-4
CASSQVGGSRTKNIQYF
TGCGCCAGCAGCCAAGTGGGAGGTTCCCGAACCAAAAACATTCAGTACTTC
>TRBD2|-|TRBV19|TRBJ2-1
CASSRSSGSPYNEQFF
TGTGCCAGTAGTAGAAGTAGCGGGTCGCCCTACAATGAGCAGTTCTTC
>TRBD1|-|TRBV28|TRBJ2-7
CASSLPGTGENEQYF
TGTGCCAGCAGCCTCCCCGGGACAGGGGAGAACGAGCAGTACTTC
>-|-|TRBV6-5|TRBJ1-5
CASSYGLQEPQHF
TGTGCCAGCAGTTACGGACTACAGGAGCCCCAGCATTTT
>-|-|TRBV25-1|TRBJ2-3
CASSEGRGEADTQYF
TGTGCCAGCAGCGAAGGTCGAGGCGAGGCAGATACGCAGTATTTT
>-|-|TRBV7-4|TRBJ1-4
CASRDLRQEKLFF
TGTGCCAGTAGGGACCTGCGGCAGGAAAAACTGTTTTTT
>TRBD1|-|TRBV30|TRBJ1-2
CAAEDRVSGYTF
TGTGCCGCGGAGGACAGGGTGTCTGGCTACACCTTC
>-|-|TRBV12-3/TRBV12-4|TRBJ2-5
CASSFRVETQYF
TGTGCCAGCAGTTTCAGGGTGGAGACCCAGTACTTC
>TRBD1|-|TRBV10-3|TRBJ2-6
CAIGQAPSGANVLTF
TGTGCCATAGGACAGGCCCCCTCTGGGGCCAACGTCCTGACTTTC
>TRBD2|-|TRBV7-2|TRBJ2-5
CASGKWASGSPETQYF
TGTGCCAGCGGAAAGTGGGCTAGCGGGAGCCCAGAGACCCAGTACTTC
>TRBD1|-|TRBV12-3/TRBV12-4|TRBJ1-1
CASSSGGNTEAFF
TGTGCCAGCAGTTCAGGGGGGAACACTGAAGCTTTCTTT
>TRBD2|-|TRBV3-1|TRBJ2-1
CASSRASGLAGFEQFF
TGTGCCAGCAGCCGAGCGTCGGGACTAGCGGGATTCGAGCAGTTCTTC
>-|-|TRBV25-1|TRBJ2-1
CASSAVRRSYNEQFF
TGTGCCAGCAGTGCGGTCCGAAGGTCCTACAATGAGCAGTTCTTC
>-|-|TRBV10-3|TRBJ2-2
CAISEWPEGTGELFF
TGTGCCATCAGTGAATGGCCCGAGGGCACCGGGGAGCTGTTTTTT
>TRBD2|few|TRBV12-3/TRBV12-4|TRBJ2-1
CASSSRTSGRLNEQFF
TGTGCCAGCAGTAGCAGAACTAGCGGGAGATTAAATGAGCAGTTCTTC
>TRBD1|-|TRBV7-2|TRBJ2-5
CASTLTPGQDGETQYF
TGTGCCAGCACCCTTACCCCGGGACAGGACGGGGAGACCCAGTACTTC
>-|-|TRBV4-3|TRBJ1-1
CASSPGASNTEAFF
TGCGCCAGCAGCCCGGGGGCCTCGAACACTGAAGCTTTCTTT
>-|few|TRBV7-2|TRBJ1-5
CASSLDPGDQPQHF
TGTGCCAGCAGCTTAGACCCGGGGGATCAGCCCCAGCATTTT
>TRBD2|few|TRBV4-2|TRBJ2-1
CASSQVLAREAYNEQFF
TGTGCCAGCAGCCAAGTCTTAGCGCGGGAGGCCTACAATGAGCAGTTCTTC
>-|-|TRBV20-1|TRBJ2-3
CSARRGTDTQYF
TGCAGTGCTAGACGCGGCACAGATACGCAGTATTTT
>-|-|TRBV12-3/TRBV12-4|TRBJ2-6
CASSRGGGVFRVEAGANVLTF
TGTGCCAGCAGTAGAGGGGGGGGGGTGTTTAGGGTTGAGGCTGGGGCCAACGTCCTGACTTTC
>TRBD2|-|TRBV20-1|TRBJ2-7
CSASGTSSYEQYF
TGCAGTGCTAGCGGGACTAGCTCCTACGAGCAGTACTTC
>TRBD1|few|TRBV28|TRBJ2-7
CASSPGTGGGEQYF
TGTGCCAGCAGCCCCGGGACAGGGGGCGGCGAGCAGTACTTC